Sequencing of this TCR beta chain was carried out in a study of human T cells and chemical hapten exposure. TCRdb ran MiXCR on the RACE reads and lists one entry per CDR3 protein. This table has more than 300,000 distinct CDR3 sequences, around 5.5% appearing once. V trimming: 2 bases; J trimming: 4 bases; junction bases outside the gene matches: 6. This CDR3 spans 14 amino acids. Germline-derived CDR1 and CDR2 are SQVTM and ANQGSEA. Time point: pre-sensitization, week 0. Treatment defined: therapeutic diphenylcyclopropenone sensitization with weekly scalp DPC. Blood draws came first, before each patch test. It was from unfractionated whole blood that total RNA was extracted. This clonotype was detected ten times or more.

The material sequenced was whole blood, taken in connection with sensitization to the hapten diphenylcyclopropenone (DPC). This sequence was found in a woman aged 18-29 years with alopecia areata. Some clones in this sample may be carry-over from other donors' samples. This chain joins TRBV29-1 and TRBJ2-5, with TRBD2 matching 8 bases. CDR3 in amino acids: CSVELRGAPETQYF. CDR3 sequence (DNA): TGCAGCGTTGAATTGCGGGGGGCACCAGAGACCCAGTACTTC.